This T cell receptor beta chain was captured in a study of blood T cell repertoires in COVID-19. Overall study context: Researchers got acute and convalescent COVID-19 samples from the United States, Italy and Spain.

Clones were sequenced by immunoSEQ multiplex PCR, and TCRdb holds only the in-frame ones, with some missing. The sample has some 130,000 clones; approximately 84% are singletons. Those enrolled, adults aged about 18 to 89 years, came from around 25 US areas. Sequenced: PBMCs or T cells enriched from blood (not recorded which). This clonotype was sampled from a man aged 35 to 55 with acute COVID-19.

CDR3 nucleotide sequence: TGTGCCAGCAGTTCCCTCGGGACTAGCGGATCCTACGAGCAGTACTTC. The encoded protein is CASSSLGTSGSYEQYF. V usage is TRBV27 and J usage is TRBJ2-7, with 11 nucleotides matching TRBD2. CDR1 and CDR2 (germline): MNHEY, SMNVEV (reference sequence). The CDR3 consists of 16 residues. Trimming cost V 4 bases and J 1 base; bases outside gene matches: 6.